The clone carrying this TCR beta chain has a count of ten or more. The target antigen is unknown. The data derive from a study of T cells in Graves' hyperthyroidism and ophthalmopathy. Findings and caveats of the study: Among clonotypes expanded in thyroid above 0.001, most were also found in blood.

From RNA transcripts, TCR beta CDR3 regions were amplified. RT-PCR in the first round (using the HTBI primer set) targeted the TCR CDR3. One entry per CDR3 protein, called by TCRdb with MiXCR from the multiplex PCR reads. The repertoire holds 280,000 or so distinct CDR3 sequences, with 13% to 15% as singletons. Disease duration under 2 months; hyperthyroidism patients were aged 18 to 65. The study collected blood at first hyperthyroidism diagnosis, before any ophthalmopathy symptoms arose. Cells are PBMCs isolated from around 9.4 ml of fresh blood. J was trimmed by 2 bases and V by 7 bases; bases with no gene match: 1. Germline V gene sequence: CDR1 SNHLY, CDR2 FYNNEI. The CDR3 runs to 13 residues.

J is TRBJ1-3 and V is TRBV2; TRBD1 agrees at 8 bases. Sequencing input: blood. The clonotype originates from a woman in her forties or fifties with Graves' hyperthyroidism that later progressed to Graves' ophthalmopathy. The CDR3, as DNA: TGTGCCAGCATGGACAGGGCTGGAAACACCATATATTTT. This codes for CASMDRAGNTIYF.